The 9 T cell receptor beta chains below come from one sample, sequenced in a study of T-cell memory formation after mild COVID-19. TCRdb passed the 5' RACE reads through MiXCR, listing each CDR3 protein once. The sample yields over 6,500 distinct CDR3 sequences, about a third seen once. The source material was PBMCs or a T cell subset sorted from them (not recorded which). Receptors were obtained from an adult woman who had mild COVID-19 (a few samples of this study predate the infection). Cell type and time point are not known.

The chain combines TRBV9 with TRBJ2-1, with D unclear. V dropped 4 bases and J dropped 0 bases, with 11 bases sitting between them. Germline V gene lookup returns CDR1 SGDLS and CDR2 YYNGEE. The CDR3 sequence is 15 residues long. The CDR3 region has the DNA TGTGCCAGCAGCTCAAGCCCCAGCTCCTACAATGAGCAGTTCTTC. It encodes CASSSSPSSYNEQFF.

By share, this clonotype counts as medium-sized. The chain recombines TRBV6-1 with TRBJ2-7; 7 positions agree with TRBD1. The V and J ends lost 1 base and 6 bases, in that order; junction bases with no gene match: 3. Germline lookup yields CDR1 MNHNS and CDR2 SASEGT. The CDR3 runs 13 residues. Here the CDR3 reads CASSEGQGREQYF. CDR3 in DNA: TGTGCCAGCAGTGAAGGACAGGGACGCGAGCAGTACTTC.

The gene calls are TRBV5-1 and TRBJ2-3; TRBD2 aligns across 10 bases. The germline CDR1 and CDR2 sequences are SGHRS and YFSETQ. This CDR3 has 15 residues. With 9 bases clipped from V and 6 bases from J, the junction kept 13 bases outside the gene matches. The CDR3 sequence is CATTSSGRARDTQYF. DNA of the CDR3: TGCGCCACCACGAGCAGCGGGAGGGCACGGGATACGCAGTATTTT.

The chain has TRBV6-2 or TRBV6-3 and TRBJ2-7; D is ambiguous. The CDR3 is made up of 15 amino acids. V was clipped by 5 bases and J by 3 bases, with 17 bases between them. The germline V gene encodes CDR1 MNHEY and CDR2 SVGEGT. The CDR3 coding sequence is TGTGCCAGCAGTCACGGGCAGCAGGACGGCTACGAGCAGTACGTC. Its protein is CASSHGQQDGYEQYV.

This clonotype was picked up many times. V gene TRBV11-2 combines with J gene TRBJ2-5, with D perhaps matching TRBD2 (6 bases). This CDR3 region has 14 residues. V dropped 2 bases and J dropped 2 bases, with 9 bases sitting between them. CDR1 and CDR2 from the germline V gene are SGHAT and FQNNGV. The chain's CDR3 is CASSLWLAQETQYF. The CDR3 DNA reads as TGTGCCAGCAGCTTATGGCTAGCGCAAGAGACCCAGTACTTC.

The chain's CDR3 is CASSQASGLAINEQFF. The CDR3 DNA follows: TGTGCCAGCAGCCAAGCCTCGGGACTAGCGATCAATGAGCAGTTCTTC. This rearrangement joins TRBV4-2 to TRBJ2-1, with 10 bases aligning to TRBD2. In germline, CDR1 is LGHNA, CDR2 YNFKEQ. V trimming: 1 base; J trimming: 6 bases; junction bases outside the gene matches: 6. The CDR3 runs to 16 residues.

In this sample, this clonotype turned up many times. The chain links TRBV19 to TRBJ2-1, with TRBD2 as a possible D gene (6 bases). The CDR3 is made up of 14 amino acids. Trimming left V 6 bases short and J 8 bases short, with 17 bases between. Germline V gene sequence: CDR1 LNHDA, CDR2 SQIVND (reference sequence). CDR3 in amino acids: CASSGPAGSDEQFF. DNA of the CDR3: TGTGCCAGTAGCGGACCTGCCGGGAGCGATGAGCAGTTCTTC.

The rearrangement links TRBV20-1 to TRBJ2-1; 8 bases are a match to TRBD2. There are 15 residues in the CDR3. The junction had 6 bases not matched to a gene; V was cut back by 1 base and J by 4 bases. Per germline, CDR1 DFQATT and CDR2 SNEGSKA (reference sequence). CDR3 nucleotide sequence: TGCAGTGCTAGAGTGCAAGCGGGGGAGTACAATGAGCAGTTCTTC. Protein product: CSARVQAGEYNEQFF.

This clonotype is classed as medium-sized. The chain is built from TRBV12-3 or TRBV12-4 and TRBJ2-7; unclear D gene. Trimming shortened V by 4 bases and J by 3 bases, and 22 bases separated the two germline ends. CDR3 length equals 17 residues. CDR3 in DNA: TGTGCCAGCAGTTCCCGACCTCGCGACTCGGAGCGCTACGAGCAGTACTTC. It encodes CASSSRPRDSERYEQYF.